The sequence of this T cell receptor beta chain was determined in a study of blood T cell repertoires in COVID-19. Study in general: The United States, Italy and Spain supplied acute and convalescent COVID-19 samples. From T cells, B-cell-depleted T cells, or PBMCs came the material, which was cDNA or gDNA.

Methods used by the authors: Using reference gene primer amplification, nucleated cell counts were estimated. Method: immunoSEQ multiplex PCR; TCRdb's copy keeps in-frame clones and lacks some. V, J and clone size are those of that table, while D and trimming were read from the DNA. The table lists more than 75,000 clones, around 90% of them singletons. Germline values: CDR1 LNHDA, CDR2 SQIVND (reference sequence). The junction had 11 bases not matched to a gene; V was cut back by 9 bases and J by 15 bases. There are 11 residues in the CDR3. This TCR derives from a man aged 30 to 45 with acute or convalescent COVID-19. The chain couples TRBV19 to TRBJ2-1, with 7 bases lining up with TRBD2. Sequencing used peripheral blood. The CDR3 spells CASSKAGTWFF. CDR3 DNA: TGTGCCAGCTCCAAAGCGGGGACTTGGTTCTTC.